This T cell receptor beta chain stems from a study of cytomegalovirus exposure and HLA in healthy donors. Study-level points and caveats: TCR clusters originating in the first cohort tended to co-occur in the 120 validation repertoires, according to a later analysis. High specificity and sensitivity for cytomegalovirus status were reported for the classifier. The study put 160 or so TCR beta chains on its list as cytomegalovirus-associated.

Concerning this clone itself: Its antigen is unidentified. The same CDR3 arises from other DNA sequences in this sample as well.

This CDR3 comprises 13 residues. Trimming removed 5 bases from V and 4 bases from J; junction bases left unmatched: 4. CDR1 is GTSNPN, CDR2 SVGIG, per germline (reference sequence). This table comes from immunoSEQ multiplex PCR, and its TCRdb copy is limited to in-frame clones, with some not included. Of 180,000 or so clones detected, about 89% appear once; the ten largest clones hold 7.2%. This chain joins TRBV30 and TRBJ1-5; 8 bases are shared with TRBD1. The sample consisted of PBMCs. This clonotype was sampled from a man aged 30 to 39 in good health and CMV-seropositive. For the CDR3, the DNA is TGTGCCTGGGGGGGGACAGGTAATCAGCCCCAGCATTTT. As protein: CAWGGTGNQPQHF.